The 5 T cell receptor beta chains below all came from one sample that was sequenced in a study of T-cell reconstitution after alpha-beta-depleted transplantation in children. Preparation of the TCRbeta library was carried out with unique molecular identifiers. TCRdb re-analysed the PCR reads in MiXCR, keeping a single row per CDR3 protein. The sample includes over 200,000 distinct CDR3 sequences, 8% to 9.5% seen only once; the top ten take 5% to 7%. Source: PBMCs from the stem cell graft donor, taken from the stem cell graft. These receptors originate from a human donor who donated a stem cell graft to a child with acute lymphoblastic leukemia.

This clonotype was detected only a few times. The chain recombines TRBV7-8 with TRBJ2-3; a weak D match, TRBD2 (6 bases). The germline CDR1 and CDR2 sequences are SGHVS and FQNEAQ. V lost 5 bases, J lost 2 bases, and 17 bases lay in between. The CDR3 loop spans 16 amino acids. The CDR3 region is CASSPGDSTFTDTQYF. CDR3 DNA sequence: TGTGCCAGCAGCCCCGGGGACTCGACATTCACAGATACGCAGTATTTT.

This clonotype turned up a few times. The genes are TRBV21-1 and TRBJ2-3; TRBD1, as called in the table, went unchecked against the DNA. TRBV21-1 is a documented pseudogene. CDR3 size: 19 residues. Here the CDR3 reads CASSKDGGRGPHGTDTQYF. The CDR3 DNA reads TGTGCCAGCAGCAAAGACGGGGGGCGGGGGCCCCACGGCACAGATACGCAGTATTTT.

This clonotype occurred many times. The V and J genes are TRBV4-1 and TRBJ2-7; 9 nucleotides match TRBD1. Per germline, CDR1 MGHRA and CDR2 YSYEKL. V lost 6 bases to trimming and J lost 7 bases; unmatched junction nucleotides: 7. This CDR3 spans 13 amino acids. DNA of the CDR3: TGCGCCAGCAGTTACAGGGGGCTGGGGGAGCAGTACTTC. It yields the protein CASSYRGLGEQYF.

The V and J genes are TRBV27 and TRBJ2-5; D is undetermined. The length of the CDR3 is 12 residues. Germline-derived CDR1 and CDR2 are MNHEY and SMNVEV (reference sequence). The V end lost 5 bases, the J end lost 1 base, and 5 bases lay between the germline ends. CDR3 coding DNA: TGTGCCAGCAGTGATCCCCAAGAGACCCAGTACTTC. Amino acids: CASSDPQETQYF.

The chain uses TRBV12-3 or TRBV12-4 and TRBJ1-2; tentatively, D is TRBD1 (6 bases). Trimming left V 2 bases short and J 5 bases short, with 18 bases between. CDR3 length: 16 amino acids. The CDR3: CASSLFIQSRGYGYTF. CDR3 coding DNA: TGTGCCAGCAGTTTATTTATTCAGAGCAGGGGATATGGCTACACCTTC.